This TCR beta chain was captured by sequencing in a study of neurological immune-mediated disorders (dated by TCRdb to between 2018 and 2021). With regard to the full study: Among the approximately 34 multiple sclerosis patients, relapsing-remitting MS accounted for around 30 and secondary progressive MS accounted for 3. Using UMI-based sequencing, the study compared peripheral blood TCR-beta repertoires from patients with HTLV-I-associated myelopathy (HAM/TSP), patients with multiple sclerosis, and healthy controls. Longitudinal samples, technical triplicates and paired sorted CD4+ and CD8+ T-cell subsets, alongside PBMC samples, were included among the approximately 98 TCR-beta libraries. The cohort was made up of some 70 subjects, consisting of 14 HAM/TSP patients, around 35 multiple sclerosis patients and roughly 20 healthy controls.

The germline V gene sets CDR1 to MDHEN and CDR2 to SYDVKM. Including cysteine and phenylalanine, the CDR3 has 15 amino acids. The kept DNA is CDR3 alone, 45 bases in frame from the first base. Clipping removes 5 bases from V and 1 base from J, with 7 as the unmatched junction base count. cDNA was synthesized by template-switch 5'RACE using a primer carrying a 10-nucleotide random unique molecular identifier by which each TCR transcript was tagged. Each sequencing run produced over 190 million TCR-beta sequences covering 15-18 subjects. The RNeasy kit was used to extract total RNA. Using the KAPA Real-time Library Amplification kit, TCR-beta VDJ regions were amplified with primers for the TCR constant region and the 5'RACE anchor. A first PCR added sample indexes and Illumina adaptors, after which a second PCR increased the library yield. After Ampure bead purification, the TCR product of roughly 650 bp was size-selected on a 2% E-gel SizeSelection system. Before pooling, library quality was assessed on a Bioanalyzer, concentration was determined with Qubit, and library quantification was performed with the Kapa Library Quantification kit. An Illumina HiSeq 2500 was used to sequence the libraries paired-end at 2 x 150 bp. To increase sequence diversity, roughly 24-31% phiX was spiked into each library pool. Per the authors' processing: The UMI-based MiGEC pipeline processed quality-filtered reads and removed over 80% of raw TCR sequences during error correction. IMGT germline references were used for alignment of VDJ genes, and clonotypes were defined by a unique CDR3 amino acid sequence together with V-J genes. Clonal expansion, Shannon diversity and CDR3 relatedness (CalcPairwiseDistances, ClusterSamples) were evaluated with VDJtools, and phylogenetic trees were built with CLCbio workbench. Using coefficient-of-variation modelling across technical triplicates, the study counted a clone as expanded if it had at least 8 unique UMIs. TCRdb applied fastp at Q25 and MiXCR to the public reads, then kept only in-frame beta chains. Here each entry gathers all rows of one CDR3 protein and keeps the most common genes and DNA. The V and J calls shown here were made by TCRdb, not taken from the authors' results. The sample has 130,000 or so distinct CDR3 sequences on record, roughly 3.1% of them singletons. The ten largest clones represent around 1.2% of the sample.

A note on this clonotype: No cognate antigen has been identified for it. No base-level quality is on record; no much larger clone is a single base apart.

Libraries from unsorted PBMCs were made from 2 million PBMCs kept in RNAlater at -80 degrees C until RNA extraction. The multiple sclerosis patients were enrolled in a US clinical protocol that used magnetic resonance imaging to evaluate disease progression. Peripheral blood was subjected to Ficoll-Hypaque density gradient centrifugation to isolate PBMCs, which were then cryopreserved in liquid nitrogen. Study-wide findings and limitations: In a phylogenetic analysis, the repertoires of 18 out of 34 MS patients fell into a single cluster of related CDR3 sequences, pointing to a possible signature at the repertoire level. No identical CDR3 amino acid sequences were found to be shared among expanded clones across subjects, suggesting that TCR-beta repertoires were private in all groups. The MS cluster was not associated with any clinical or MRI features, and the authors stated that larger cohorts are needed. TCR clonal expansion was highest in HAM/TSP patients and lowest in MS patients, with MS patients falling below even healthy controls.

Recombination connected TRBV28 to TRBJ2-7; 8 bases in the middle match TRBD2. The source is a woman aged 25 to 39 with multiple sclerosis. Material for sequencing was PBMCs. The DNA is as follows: TGTGCCAGCAGTGACCCGGGACTAGTTTCCTACGAGCAGTACTTC. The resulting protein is CASSDPGLVSYEQYF.